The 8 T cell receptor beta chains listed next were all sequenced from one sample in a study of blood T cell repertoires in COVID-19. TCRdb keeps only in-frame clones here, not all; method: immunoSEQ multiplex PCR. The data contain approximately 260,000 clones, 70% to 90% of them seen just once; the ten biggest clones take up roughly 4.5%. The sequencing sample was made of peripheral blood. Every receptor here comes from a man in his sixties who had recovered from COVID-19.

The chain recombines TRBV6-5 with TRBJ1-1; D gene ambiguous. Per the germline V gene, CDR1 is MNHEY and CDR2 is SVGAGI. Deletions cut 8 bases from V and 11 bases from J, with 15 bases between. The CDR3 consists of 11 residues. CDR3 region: CASLNGHTAFF. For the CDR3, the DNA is TGTGCCAGCCTGAATGGGCATACGGCTTTCTTT.

CDR3 amino acids: CATSDPGFSDGTSGGHHTQYF. The CDR3 DNA is TGTGCCACCAGTGACCCAGGTTTCAGCGACGGGACTAGCGGGGGGCATCATACGCAGTATTTT. V is TRBV24-1 and J is TRBJ2-3; 15 nucleotides line up with TRBD2. The CDR3 runs to 21 residues. V trimming: 4 bases; J trimming: 7 bases; junction bases outside the gene matches: 20. The germline gives CDR1 KGHDR, CDR2 SFDVKD.

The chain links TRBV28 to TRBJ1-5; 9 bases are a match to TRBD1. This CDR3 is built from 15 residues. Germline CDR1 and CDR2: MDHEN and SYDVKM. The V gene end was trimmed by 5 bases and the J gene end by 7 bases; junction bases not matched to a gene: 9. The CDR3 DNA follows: TGTGCCAGCAGTATTATAACAGGGGGCAGGCAGCCCCAGCATTTT. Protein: CASSIITGGRQPQHF.

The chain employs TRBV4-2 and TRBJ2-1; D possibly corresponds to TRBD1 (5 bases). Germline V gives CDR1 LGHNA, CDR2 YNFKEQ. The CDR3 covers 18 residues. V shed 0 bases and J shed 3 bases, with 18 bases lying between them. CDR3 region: CASSQDPDSRALYNEQFF. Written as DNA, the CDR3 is TGTGCCAGCAGCCAAGACCCCGACAGCCGAGCTCTCTACAATGAGCAGTTCTTC.

The CDR3 bases are TGTGCCAGCAGCACCGGACTTGGATACGAGCAGTACTTC. It specifies CASSTGLGYEQYF. The chain joins TRBV7-7 to TRBJ2-7; a possible D gene is TRBD2 (5 bases). The CDR3 consists of 13 residues. V was pared by 5 bases and J by 4 bases, with 12 bases between. Germline V gene data show CDR1 as SSHAT and CDR2 as FNYEAQ (reference sequence).

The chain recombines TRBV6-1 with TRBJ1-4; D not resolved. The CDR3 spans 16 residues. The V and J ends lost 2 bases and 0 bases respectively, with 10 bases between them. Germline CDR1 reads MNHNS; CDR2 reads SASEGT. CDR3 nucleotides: TGTGCCAGCAGTGAACCGGTCTTTGCAACTAATGAAAAACTGTTTTTT. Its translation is CASSEPVFATNEKLFF.

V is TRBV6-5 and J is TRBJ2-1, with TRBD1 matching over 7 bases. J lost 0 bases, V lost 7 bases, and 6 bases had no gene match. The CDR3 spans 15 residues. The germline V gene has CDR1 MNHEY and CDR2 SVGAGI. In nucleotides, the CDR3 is TGTGCCAGCACAATGACAGGGACCTCCTACAATGAGCAGTTCTTC. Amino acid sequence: CASTMTGTSYNEQFF.

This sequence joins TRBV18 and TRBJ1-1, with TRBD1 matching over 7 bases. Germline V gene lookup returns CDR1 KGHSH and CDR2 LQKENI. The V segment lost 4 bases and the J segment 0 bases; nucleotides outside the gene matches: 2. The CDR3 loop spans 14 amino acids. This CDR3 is CASSLTGVNTEAFF. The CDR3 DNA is TGTGCCAGCTCACTCACAGGGGTGAACACTGAAGCTTTCTTT. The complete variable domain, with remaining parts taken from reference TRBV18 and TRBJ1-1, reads NAGVMQNPRHLVRRRGQEARLRCSPMKGHSHVYWYRQLPEEGLKFMVYLQKENIIDESGMPKERFSAEFPKEGPSILRIQQVVRGDSAAYFCASSLTGVNTEAFFGQGTRLTVV.